This T cell receptor beta chain derives from a study of shared clonotypes between healthy human individuals (dated by TCRdb to the early 2020s). For context, the study as a whole: Three men and a couple of women, aged 18 to 49 years, made up the cohort. To estimate repertoire size and how much clonotype sharing occurs between individuals, the study deeply sequenced the blood TCR repertoires of about five healthy adults. Different laboratories and diverse techniques were used to prepare libraries and sequence TCR repertoires, to increase sequencing depth and limit assay-specific biases. Per donor, three plates each were used for CD4 naive and CD4 memory, two for CD8 naive, and one for CD8 memory. Leukapheresis yielded between about 0.94 and 9 billion PBMCs per donor.

Beyond this particular receptor, the publication reports: Compared with non-shared clonotypes, clonotypes shared by all four sorted-subset donors had higher generation probabilities. Sampling was restricted to blood, and TCR repertoires in tissue are likely to differ from TCR repertoires in blood. The genetic and exposure-history diversity represented was limited by the small number of donors. Pairwise subsampling indicated that sequencing depth was expected to affect the degree of clonotype sharing among donors. Naive subsets generally had larger estimated clonotype richness than memory subsets. Even with the large sequencing depth, rarefaction of the sorted-subset datasets indicated that sequencing was incomplete. Sharing across several donors was observed for approximately 5% of naive CD4, less than 4% of naive CD8, 2% to 2.5% of memory CD4, and roughly 0.4% of memory CD8 clonotypes.

CD8 naive samples were CD45RO-negative cells positively selected for CCR7, giving a CD45RA+CCR7+ population that excluded TemRA cells. The donors were healthy, HIV-negative adults with no recently reported acute infections or vaccinations. Every donor was a Caucasian adult living in Nashville, Tennessee, USA. Blood was obtained by leukapheresis, after which PBMCs were separated by Ficoll-Histopaque density gradient centrifugation and cryopreserved in liquid nitrogen vapor phase. Analytical flow cytometry was used to check the purity and quantity of every magnetically sorted T cell population. Each sorted fraction had its genomic DNA isolated and then quantified by UV absorbance on a Nanodrop 2000c. Using the deep immunoSEQ assay, TCR CDR3 regions were amplified from genomic DNA by multiplex PCR. Genomic DNA extracted from each cell subset was distributed evenly over all wells of several immunoSEQ 96-well plates, and each plate served as one replicate. For sorted subsets, about 210 ng of genomic DNA, equivalent to 25,000 to 35,000 T cell genomes, went into each replicate PCR. Purified libraries were quantified with a Qubit 3.0 fluorometer, sized on a Bioanalyzer 2100, and re-quantified with the KAPA Library Quantification kit. Every immunoSEQ 96-well plate was sequenced on a separate single-read 150-cycle Illumina NextSeq 550 flow cell. The paper's data handling went like this. Because the immunoSEQ output included only junctional sequences and no quality scores, the filtering could not be the same as the filtering used for full-length reads. Sequences were annotated with PyIR, a Python wrapper for IgBLAST v1.9, and V/J genes and CDR3 were assigned using IMGT germline references. Reads with weak V/J assignments (E-value above 1e-6), missing CDR3, stop codons, out-of-frame junctions, or ambiguous translated residues were removed. A V3J clonotype was defined by an identical inferred V gene, J gene, and CDR3 amino acid sequence. Percentage overlap between repertoires was computed as shared unique clonotypes divided by the size of the smaller repertoire. Three approaches were used to assess repertoire richness: RTK rarefaction, the Chao1 estimator, and Recon v2.1 estimates of unobserved clonotypes. OLGA was used to compute generation probabilities for all TCRbeta clonotypes that the gDNA method yielded from a handful of donors. Held by TCRdb, this immuneACCESS table contains in-frame sequences only and omits some clones. Under half of the omission traces to an unresolved V gene where checked; the cause of the rest is unknown. Clonal size and the V and J genes are those of that table, whereas D and trimming came from the DNA. Present in this sample are hundreds of thousands of clones, about 95% of which were seen just once. About 0.12% of the sample lies in the top ten.

As concerns this clone: Its antigen remains undetermined. No base quality values were provided; no much bigger clone lies one nucleotide off.

Deletion took 6 bases off V and 6 bases off J, with a span of 15 bases between the germline ends. CDR1 LNHDA and CDR2 SQIVND were looked up in the germline V gene (reference sequence). The CDR3 contains 14 residues, cysteine and phenylalanine counted. The only DNA kept is the CDR3, 42 bases in frame from the first base. Sequenced input: naive CD8+ T cells sorted from blood. The cell subset or site label of this sample denotes: CD45RA+CCR7+. This chain joins TRBV19 to TRBJ2-1; no D gene call is confident. This TCR was sampled from a woman aged 25 to 45 in good health. The CDR3 here reads CASSETPVLNEQFF. The nucleotide sequence reads TGTGCCAGTAGCGAGACCCCTGTCCTCAATGAGCAGTTCTTC.